The 23 T cell receptor beta chains below come from one sample, sequenced in a study of CD8+ T cells in alopecia areata. Investigators isolated RNA and reverse transcribed it into cDNA to act as the sequencing template. TCRdb's copy holds only in-frame clones and misses some; the assay was immunoSEQ multiplex PCR. The table includes roughly 120,000 clones, approximately 60% detected once. Sequenced sample: CD4+ T cells sorted from blood. Receptors originate from a human donor in good health.

The CDR3 region has the DNA TGTGCCAGCAGTCCCCGGGCGGTTAGCAATCAGCCCCAGCATTTT. It translates to CASSPRAVSNQPQHF. This chain uses TRBV6-6 with TRBJ1-5; D is undetermined. Germline values: CDR1 MNHNY, CDR2 SVGAGI (reference sequence). The CDR3 covers 15 residues. Trimming shortened V by 5 bases and J by 0 bases, and 11 bases separated the two germline ends.

V usage is TRBV4-1 and J usage is TRBJ1-1; the match to TRBD1 covers 7 bases. With V trimmed by 6 bases and J by 7 bases, 2 bases remained unmatched. The germline gives CDR1 MGHRA, CDR2 YSYEKL. This CDR3 contains 11 residues. CDR3 nucleotide sequence: TGCGCCAGCAGACGGGACAGTGAAGCTTTCTTT. It translates to CASRRDSEAFF.

In DNA, the CDR3 is TGTGCCTGGAGCTTAAGTATGAACACTGAAGCTTTCTTT. Translating it yields CAWSLSMNTEAFF. V is TRBV30 and J is TRBJ1-1; D gene ambiguous. The CDR3 has 13 amino acids. Germline V gene sequence: CDR1 GTSNPN, CDR2 SVGIG (reference sequence). The V and J ends lost 3 bases and 0 bases respectively, with 8 bases between them.

The J gene is TRBJ2-7, the V gene TRBV18; D may be TRBD2 (6 bases). Between the trimmed V and J ends, which lost 1 base and 2 bases, there was a span of 12 bases. The germline CDR1 and CDR2 sequences are KGHSH and LQKENI. The length of the CDR3 is 15 residues. The CDR3 region is CASSPQGRGTYEQYF. The DNA for the CDR3 is TGTGCCAGCTCACCACAGGGGCGGGGAACCTACGAGCAGTACTTC. The complete variable domain, with remaining parts taken from reference TRBV18 and TRBJ2-7, reads NAGVMQNPRHLVRRRGQEARLRCSPMKGHSHVYWYRQLPEEGLKFMVYLQKENIIDESGMPKERFSAEFPKEGPSILRIQQVVRGDSAAYFCASSPQGRGTYEQYFGPGTRLTVT.

The V and J genes are TRBV5-6 and TRBJ1-2, with D unclear. Germline-derived CDR1 and CDR2 are SGHDT and YYEEEE. Trimming stripped 1 base from V and 4 bases from J, with 5 bases between. The CDR3 covers 12 residues. The CDR3 loop is CASSLLFYGYTF. The CDR3 DNA sequence: TGTGCCAGCAGCTTGTTATTCTATGGCTACACCTTC.

This clone occurred a few times. V is TRBV27 and J is TRBJ1-5, with a tentative D call TRBD1 (5 bases). The CDR3 runs 13 residues. V gave up 5 bases and J gave up 7 bases, with 12 bases separating them. Germline CDR1 reads MNHEY; CDR2 reads SMNVEV (reference sequence). The CDR3 is CASSQEGQQPQHF. DNA of the CDR3: TGTGCCAGCAGTCAGGAGGGGCAACAGCCCCAGCATTTT.

V gene TRBV29-1 combines with J gene TRBJ1-2; D gene unclear. The CDR3 is 9 residues long. Germline V lookup: CDR1 SQVTM, CDR2 ANQGSEA. The V and J ends lost 6 bases and 6 bases respectively, with 5 bases between them. Here the CDR3 reads CSVENGYTF. As DNA, the CDR3 is TGCAGCGTCGAGAATGGCTACACCTTC.

This clone was recorded a few times. V usage is TRBV6-6 and J usage is TRBJ1-2; possible D gene TRBD1, 5 bases. The length of the CDR3 is 13 residues. Germline V gene lookup returns CDR1 MNHNY and CDR2 SVGAGI (reference sequence). Between the trimmed V and J ends, which lost 4 bases and 6 bases, there was a span of 12 bases. The CDR3 protein is CASSFGQGNGYTF. The CDR3 nucleotides are TGTGCCAGCAGTTTTGGGCAGGGTAATGGCTACACCTTC.

The chain carries TRBV11-3 and TRBJ2-2; 10 bases line up with TRBD1. The CDR3 totals 15 residues. V was clipped by 5 bases and J by 5 bases; unmatched bases: 5. The germline V gene has CDR1 SGHNT and CDR2 YENEEA. The CDR3 sequence: CASSLTGGATGELFF. In nucleotides, the CDR3 is TGTGCCAGCAGCCTGACAGGGGGCGCGACCGGGGAGCTGTTTTTT.

The chain employs TRBV30 and TRBJ2-5; D remains unclear. The CDR3 is 11 amino acids. Trimming removed 7 bases at V and 2 bases at J, with 8 bases between. Germline V CDR1 and CDR2: GTSNPN, SVGIG (reference sequence). CDR3 nucleotide sequence: TGTGCCTCCACCGAGCAAGAGACCCAGTACTTC. It yields the protein CASTEQETQYF.

The rearrangement uses TRBV27 and TRBJ2-1; the D gene is possibly TRBD2 (5 bases). CDR1 and CDR2 from the germline V gene are MNHEY and SMNVEV (reference sequence). Trimming stripped 3 bases from V and 6 bases from J, with 15 bases between. This CDR3 region has 15 residues. The CDR3 sequence: CASSLPSGSSNEQFF. The DNA for the CDR3 is TGTGCCAGCAGTTTGCCCTCGGGGAGCAGCAATGAGCAGTTCTTC.

This clone was counted only a few times. The chain has TRBV29-1 and TRBJ2-2, with a possible D match to TRBD1 (6 bases). The CDR3 consists of 13 residues. V was shortened by 7 bases and J by 4 bases, with 13 bases between the two germline ends. Germline CDR1 and CDR2: SQVTM and ANQGSEA. The CDR3, as DNA: TGCAGCGGGGGGCGAGGGGCCACCGGGGAGCTGTTTTTT. It translates to CSGGRGATGELFF.

This rearrangement joins TRBV2 to TRBJ2-5, with 7 bases lining up with TRBD2. The CDR3 runs 11 residues. Germline V gene data show CDR1 as SNHLY and CDR2 as FYNNEI. V lost 6 bases, J lost 5 bases, and 0 bases stayed unmatched. The CDR3 bases are TGTGCCAGCAGGCGGGGGGAGACCCAGTACTTC. This sequence encodes CASRRGETQYF. Combining the CDR3 with reference TRBV2 and TRBJ2-5 gives the whole variable domain EPEVTQTPSHQVTQMGQEVILRCVPISNHLYFYWYRQILGQKVEFLVSFYNNEISEKSEIFDDQFSVERPDGSNFTLKIRSTKLEDSAMYFCASRRGETQYFGPGTRLLVL.

The chain recombines TRBV15 with TRBJ2-3; 10 positions agree with TRBD1. CDR3 length: 16 amino acids. The ends lost 2 bases at V and 5 bases at J; junction bases unmatched: 7. Germline assignment: CDR1 LNHNV and CDR2 YYDKDF (reference sequence). This CDR3 reads CATSRSIGTGEDTQYF. CDR3 DNA: TGTGCCACCAGCAGATCAATTGGGACAGGGGAAGATACGCAGTATTTT.

This clone was observed once. The chain links TRBV5-1 to TRBJ1-1, with D possibly TRBD1 on 5 matching bases. Trimming left V 0 bases short and J 5 bases short, with 11 bases between. CDR1 SGHRS and CDR2 YFSETQ come from the germline V gene. This CDR3 is built from 14 residues. The CDR3 bases are TGCGCCAGCAGCTTGGATGGGGGAAGTACTGAAGCTTTCTTT. This translates into CASSLDGGSTEAFF.

The chain has TRBV7-9 and TRBJ1-2; 7 bases align to TRBD1. Losses at the gene ends were 3 bases for V and 3 bases for J; bases not matched to a gene: 1. The CDR3 is made up of 13 amino acids. CDR1 is SEHNR, CDR2 FQNEAQ, per germline (reference sequence). In DNA, the CDR3 is TGTGCCAGCAGCTTCGGACAGGACTATGGCTACACCTTC. It encodes CASSFGQDYGYTF. Variable domain in full (rest from reference TRBV7-9 and TRBJ1-2): DTGVSQNPRHKITKRGQNVTFRCDPISEHNRLYWYRQTLGQGPEFLTYFQNEAQLEKSRLLSDRFSAERPKGSFSTLEIQRTEQGDSAMYLCASSFGQDYGYTFGSGTRLTVV.

The chain couples TRBV19 to TRBJ1-5; D unresolved. V was cut by 8 bases and J by 3 bases, with 11 bases left in between. CDR3 length equals 13 residues. Germline V gene sequence: CDR1 LNHDA, CDR2 SQIVND (reference sequence). The CDR3 loop is CASWADTNQPQHF. The CDR3 nucleotides read TGTGCCAGTTGGGCAGACACCAATCAGCCCCAGCATTTT.

This clone showed up just a few times. The chain is built from TRBV5-1 and TRBJ2-3; TRBD1 aligns across 8 bases. CDR1 and CDR2 (germline): SGHRS, YFSETQ. The V segment lost 1 base and the J segment 2 bases; nucleotides outside the gene matches: 9. The CDR3 has 17 amino acids. The CDR3 loop reads CASSLSGTGTITDTQYF. In nucleotides, the CDR3 is TGCGCCAGCAGCTTGTCTGGGACAGGAACGATCACAGATACGCAGTATTTT.

In this sample, this clone turned up a few times. As DNA, the CDR3 is TGCGCCAGCAGCTTCGATCGGACAGGGGGAGAGACCCAGTACTTC. Amino acids: CASSFDRTGGETQYF. This rearrangement joins TRBV5-1 to TRBJ2-5; 10 bases are a match to TRBD1. V was pared by 2 bases and J by 4 bases, with 5 bases of the junction left unmatched. The CDR3 covers 15 residues. Germline V gene data show CDR1 as SGHRS and CDR2 as YFSETQ.

This clone has only a few counts. The chain combines TRBV29-1 with TRBJ2-1; D call uncertain. From germline, CDR1 is SQVTM and CDR2 ANQGSEA. The CDR3 contains 13 residues. This CDR3 is CGSRSSSYNEQFF. CDR3 in DNA: TGCGGCAGTAGGTCTAGCTCCTACAATGAGCAGTTCTTC.

This chain links TRBV29-1 with TRBJ1-1; a possible D gene is TRBD1 (5 bases). V lost 7 bases, J lost 6 bases, and 12 bases lay in between. Germline V gene sequence: CDR1 SQVTM, CDR2 ANQGSEA. The CDR3 has 11 residues. CDR3 amino acids: CSGRRGAEAFF. The CDR3 bases are TGCAGCGGACGACGGGGGGCTGAAGCTTTCTTT.

The V call is TRBV30, the J call TRBJ1-1; D gene uncertain. This CDR3 region has 13 residues. Trimming took off 2 bases at V and 3 bases at J, with 10 bases between the two ends. Germline V gene data show CDR1 as GTSNPN and CDR2 as SVGIG (reference sequence). As DNA, the CDR3 is TGTGCCTGGAGTTCGGACTTGGACACTGAAGCTTTCTTT. It encodes CAWSSDLDTEAFF. Together with reference TRBV30 and TRBJ1-1, the CDR3 gives the full variable domain: SQTIHQWPATLVQPVGSPLSLECTVEGTSNPNLYWYRQAAGRGLQLLFYSVGIGQISSEVPQNLSASRPQDRQFILSSKKLLLSDSGFYLCAWSSDLDTEAFFGQGTRLTVV.

This rearrangement joins TRBV29-1 to TRBJ2-5, with 7 bases fitting TRBD1. This CDR3 is 14 amino acids long. CDR1 and CDR2 from the germline V gene are SQVTM and ANQGSEA. Trimming took 7 bases from V and 4 from J; bases not matched to a gene: 12. CDR3 DNA: TGCAGCGGATTGACAGGGTCGGTTGGAGAGACCCAGTACTTC. Protein: CSGLTGSVGETQYF. The whole variable domain, filled in from reference TRBV29-1 and TRBJ2-5, reads SAVISQKPSRDICQRGTSLTIQCQVDSQVTMMFWYRQQPGQSLTLIATANQGSEATYESGFVIDKFPISRPNLTFSTLTVSNMSPEDSSIYLCSGLTGSVGETQYFGPGTRLLVL.